This entry lists 11 T cell receptor beta chains sequenced from one sample in a study of T cells in Graves' hyperthyroidism and ophthalmopathy. Regions amplified from RNA transcripts were the TCR beta CDR3 regions. Initially, a first-round RT-PCR of the TCR CDR3 employed the HTBI primer set. TCRdb called the multiplex PCR reads again in MiXCR, with one record for every CDR3 protein. Among 90,000 to 120,000 distinct CDR3 sequences listed, 16% were seen once. The sequenced sample was blood. All receptors derive from a woman between 50 and 59 years old with Graves' hyperthyroidism.

The chain has TRBV5-1 and TRBJ2-2; the match to TRBD2 covers 14 bases. The CDR3 sequence is 16 residues long. The ends lost 4 bases at V and 8 bases at J; junction bases unmatched: 7. Per the germline V gene, CDR1 is SGHRS and CDR2 is YFSETQ. The CDR3 protein is CASSHGTSGSSGELFF. The CDR3 bases are TGCGCCAGCAGCCACGGGACTAGCGGGAGTAGTGGGGAGCTGTTTTTT. Complete variable domain (other parts from reference TRBV5-1 and TRBJ2-2): KAGVTQTPRYLIKTRGQQVTLSCSPISGHRSVSWYQQTPGQGLQFLFEYFSETQRNKGNFPGRFSGRQFSNSRSEMNVSTLELGDSALYLCASSHGTSGSSGELFFGEGSRLTVL.

DNA for the CDR3: TGCGCCAGCAGCTGGAGCCTGAGCGGGAACACTGAAGCTTTCTTT. This encodes CASSWSLSGNTEAFF. This chain connects TRBV5-1 to TRBJ1-1, with D unresolved. This CDR3 contains 15 residues. Between the trimmed V and J ends, which lost 3 bases and 1 base, there was a span of 13 bases. Germline-derived CDR1 and CDR2 are SGHRS and YFSETQ.

This clonotype was picked up many times. This chain links TRBV29-1 with TRBJ1-1; maybe TRBD1 (5 bases). The germline CDR1 and CDR2 sequences are SQVTM and ANQGSEA. CDR3 length: 14 amino acids. Between the trimmed V and J ends, which lost 5 bases and 2 bases, there was a span of 15 bases. The CDR3 here is CSVLHRTLNTEAFF. The CDR3 DNA is TGCAGCGTTCTCCACAGGACTCTAAACACTGAAGCTTTCTTT.

This clonotype has at least ten counts. The chain is built from TRBV20-1 and TRBJ1-1; the match to TRBD1 covers 8 bases. After removal of 0 bases from V and 4 bases from J, the junction contained 4 bases not matched to a gene. The CDR3 loop spans 14 amino acids. The germline V gene encodes CDR1 DFQATT and CDR2 SNEGSKA (reference sequence). CDR3 sequence: CSARENTGGTEAFF. In DNA form, the CDR3 reads TGCAGTGCTAGAGAAAATACAGGGGGCACTGAAGCTTTCTTT.

The CDR3 here is CSASPSGFEQFF. CDR3 nucleotide sequence: TGCAGTGCTAGCCCTAGCGGGTTTGAGCAGTTCTTC. This chain connects TRBV20-1 to TRBJ2-1, with 8 positions matching TRBD2. The CDR3 sequence is 12 residues long. The trim removed 3 bases at V and 9 bases at J, leaving 4 bases unmatched. Germline V CDR1 and CDR2: DFQATT, SNEGSKA (reference sequence).

The chain joins TRBV9 to TRBJ2-5; D possibly corresponds to TRBD2 (6 bases). Trimming took 5 bases from V and 2 from J, leaving 19 bases between them. The V gene's germline CDR1 is SGDLS and CDR2 YYNGEE. The CDR3 covers 16 residues. CDR3 nucleotide sequence: TGTGCCAGCAGTCTAGGAGTTCGAAGCGGGCAAGAGACCCAGTACTTC. Translation: CASSLGVRSGQETQYF.

The table lists this clonotype with many counts. V and J are TRBV9 and TRBJ2-3, with 7 bases fitting TRBD2. Germline CDR1 SGDLS, CDR2 YYNGEE. J gave up 0 bases and V 0 bases, and 4 bases lay outside the gene matches. CDR3 size: 16 residues. The CDR3 region has the DNA TGTGCCAGCAGCGTAGATGATAGCGGGAGCACAGATACGCAGTATTTT. It translates to CASSVDDSGSTDTQYF.

This rearrangement joins TRBV11-1 to TRBJ2-1; 7 nucleotides agree with TRBD1. Germline V lookup: CDR1 SGHAT, CDR2 FQDESV (reference sequence). V lost 5 bases, J lost 1 base, and 11 bases stayed unmatched. There are 17 residues in the CDR3. The CDR3 loop is CASSQPRDSVSYNEQFF. The CDR3 DNA reads TGTGCCAGCAGCCAACCCCGGGACAGTGTTTCCTACAATGAGCAGTTCTTC.

This clonotype was counted a few times. The rearrangement links TRBV11-3 to TRBJ2-3; D unclear. Trimming shortened V by 0 bases and J by 0 bases, and 16 bases separated the two germline ends. Germline CDR1 SGHNT, CDR2 YENEEA. The CDR3 totals 18 residues. CDR3 in DNA: TGTGCCAGCAGCTTAGATCGACGGCTACCCCTTAGCACAGATACGCAGTATTTT. Amino acids: CASSLDRRLPLSTDTQYF.

This clonotype was counted ten times or more. The chain recombines TRBV30 with TRBJ1-5; no firm D call. The V and J ends lost 0 bases and 5 bases respectively, with 8 bases between them. The CDR3 consists of 13 residues. In germline, CDR1 is GTSNPN, CDR2 SVGIG (reference sequence). The DNA of the CDR3 is TGTGCCTGGAGTGTTGACCTCCATCAGCCCCAGCATTTT. This encodes CAWSVDLHQPQHF.

This sequence joins TRBV29-1 and TRBJ1-1; 7 nucleotides line up with TRBD1. Per the germline V gene, CDR1 is SQVTM and CDR2 is ANQGSEA. This CDR3 comprises 14 residues. J was trimmed by 4 bases and V by 7 bases; bases with no gene match: 12. The CDR3 sequence: CSADPTGLITEAFF. The DNA of the CDR3 is TGCAGCGCTGACCCGACAGGGTTGATCACTGAAGCTTTCTTT.